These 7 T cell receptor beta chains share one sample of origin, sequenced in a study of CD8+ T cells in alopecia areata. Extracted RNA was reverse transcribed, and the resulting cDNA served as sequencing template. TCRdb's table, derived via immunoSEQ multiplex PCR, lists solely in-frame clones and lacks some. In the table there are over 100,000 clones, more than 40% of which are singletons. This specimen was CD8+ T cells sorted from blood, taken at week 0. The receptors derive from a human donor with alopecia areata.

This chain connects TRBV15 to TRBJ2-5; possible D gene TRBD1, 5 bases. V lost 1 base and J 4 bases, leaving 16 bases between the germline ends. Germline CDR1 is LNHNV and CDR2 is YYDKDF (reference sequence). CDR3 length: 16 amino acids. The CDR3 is CATSRVKGPPGETQYF. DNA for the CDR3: TGTGCCACCAGCAGAGTCAAGGGGCCCCCGGGAGAGACCCAGTACTTC.

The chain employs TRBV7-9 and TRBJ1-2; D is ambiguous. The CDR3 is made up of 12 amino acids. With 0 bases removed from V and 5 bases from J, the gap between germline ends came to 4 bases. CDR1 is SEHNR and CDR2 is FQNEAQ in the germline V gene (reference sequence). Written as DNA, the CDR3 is TGTGCCAGCAGCTTAGCTGGGTATGGCTACACCTTC. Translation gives CASSLAGYGYTF.

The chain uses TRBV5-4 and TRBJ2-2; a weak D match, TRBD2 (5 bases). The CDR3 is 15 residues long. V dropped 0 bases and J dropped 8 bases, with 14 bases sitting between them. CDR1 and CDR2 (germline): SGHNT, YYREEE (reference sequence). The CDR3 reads CASSLEFPGDGELFF. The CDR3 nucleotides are TGTGCCAGCAGCTTGGAGTTCCCCGGGGATGGGGAGCTGTTTTTT.

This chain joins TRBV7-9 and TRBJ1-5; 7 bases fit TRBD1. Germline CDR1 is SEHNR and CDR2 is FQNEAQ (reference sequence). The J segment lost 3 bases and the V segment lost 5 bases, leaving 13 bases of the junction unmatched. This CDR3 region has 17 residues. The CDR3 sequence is CASSAGRDTGDNQPQHF. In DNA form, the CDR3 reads TGTGCCAGCAGCGCCGGGAGGGACACAGGGGACAATCAGCCCCAGCATTTT.

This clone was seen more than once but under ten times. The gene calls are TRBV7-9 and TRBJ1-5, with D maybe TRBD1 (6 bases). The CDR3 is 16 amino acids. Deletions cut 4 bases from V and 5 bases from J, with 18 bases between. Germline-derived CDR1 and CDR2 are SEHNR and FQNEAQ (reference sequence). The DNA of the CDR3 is TGTGCCAGCAGCTCCGGTGGGTGGGGGGCCGATCAGCCCCAGCATTTT. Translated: CASSSGGWGADQPQHF.

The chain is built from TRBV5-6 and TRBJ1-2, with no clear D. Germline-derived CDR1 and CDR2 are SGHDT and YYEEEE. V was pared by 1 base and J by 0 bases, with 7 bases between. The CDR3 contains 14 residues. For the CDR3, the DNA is TGTGCCAGCAGCTTGTGGCAGCCTAACTATGGCTACACCTTC. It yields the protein CASSLWQPNYGYTF.

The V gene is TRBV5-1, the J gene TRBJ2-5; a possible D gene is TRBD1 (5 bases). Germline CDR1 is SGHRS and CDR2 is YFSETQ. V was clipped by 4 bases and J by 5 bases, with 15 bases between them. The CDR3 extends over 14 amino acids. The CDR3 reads CASSLHGPGETQYF. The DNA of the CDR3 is TGCGCCAGCAGCCTCCATGGGCCAGGGGAGACCCAGTACTTC.